One and the same sample provided the 27 T cell receptor beta chains below, sequenced in a study of blood T cell repertoires in COVID-19. TCRdb keeps only in-frame clones here, not all; method: immunoSEQ multiplex PCR. Here the sample spans around 50,000 clones, more than 65% being singletons. Sequencing used peripheral blood. Receptors originate from a human donor in a cohort sampled during active COVID-19.

V is TRBV4-1 and J is TRBJ2-1, with TRBD2 identical over 10 bases. Germline loops: CDR1 MGHRA, CDR2 YSYEKL. This CDR3 comprises 17 residues. J was trimmed by 7 bases and V by 7 bases; bases with no gene match: 16. The CDR3 DNA reads as TGCGCCAGCACCCCAATGGCCACTAGCGGGATAGGGAATGAGCAGTTCTTC. Its translation is CASTPMATSGIGNEQFF.

This clone was seen more than once but under ten times. The rearrangement links TRBV6-2 or TRBV6-3 to TRBJ2-6; D gene ambiguous. With 8 bases removed from V and 3 bases from J, the gap between germline ends came to 8 bases. Germline CDR1 reads MNHEY; CDR2 reads SVGEGT. The CDR3 covers 13 residues. The CDR3 loop reads CASRLNGANVLTF. Here the CDR3 DNA reads TGTGCCAGCCGCCTAAATGGGGCCAACGTCCTGACTTTC.

This clone was detected a few times. V usage is TRBV10-1 and J usage is TRBJ2-1; D perhaps matches TRBD2 (5 bases). Germline CDR1 WNHNN, CDR2 SYGVQD (reference sequence). This CDR3 comprises 14 residues. The V gene lost 6 bases and the J gene lost 7 bases, with 16 bases spanning the gap. CDR3 region: CASSSGAPRNEQFF. The CDR3 nucleotides are TGCGCCAGCAGCAGCGGAGCCCCTCGGAATGAGCAGTTCTTC.

The V and J genes are TRBV10-3 and TRBJ1-6; 7 bases map to TRBD1. Per the germline V gene, CDR1 is ENHRY and CDR2 is SYGVKD. Trimming cost V 3 bases and J 7 bases; bases outside gene matches: 3. CDR3 length equals 14 residues. CDR3 protein: CAISEGGVNSPLHF. The DNA for the CDR3 is TGTGCCATCAGTGAAGGGGGCGTGAATTCACCCCTCCACTTT.

This clone was recorded only once. V is TRBV4-2 and J is TRBJ2-3; 14 bases match TRBD2. The V gene end was trimmed by 0 bases and the J gene end by 5 bases; junction bases not matched to a gene: 4. The germline V gene has CDR1 LGHNA and CDR2 YNFKEQ. The CDR3 is made up of 17 amino acids. The CDR3 coding sequence is TGTGCCAGCAGCCAAGAGGGAGGGACTAGCGGGAGAGATACGCAGTATTTT. Its protein product is CASSQEGGTSGRDTQYF.

The chain uses TRBV19 and TRBJ1-2, with D perhaps TRBD1 (5 bases). CDR3 length equals 12 residues. V was cut by 7 bases and J by 5 bases, with 11 bases left in between. Per germline, CDR1 LNHDA and CDR2 SQIVND (reference sequence). The DNA of the CDR3 is TGTGCCAGTACCTACGGGGGTTATGGCTACACCTTC. This gives the protein CASTYGGYGYTF.

The J gene is TRBJ2-1, the V gene TRBV15, with 9 bases identical to TRBD1. The CDR3 sequence is 16 residues long. Germline loops: CDR1 LNHNV, CDR2 YYDKDF (reference sequence). With 0 bases clipped from V and 4 bases from J, the junction kept 4 bases outside the gene matches. This CDR3 reads CATSRDLGTGYNEQFF. In DNA, the CDR3 is TGTGCCACCAGCAGAGATCTCGGGACAGGGTACAATGAGCAGTTCTTC.

J is TRBJ1-5 and V is TRBV7-2, with a tentative D call TRBD1 (6 bases). Germline V gene data show CDR1 as SGHTA and CDR2 as FQGNSA. Trimming stripped 2 bases from V and 1 base from J, with 6 bases between. The CDR3 extends over 14 amino acids. In DNA form, the CDR3 reads TGTGCCAGCAGCTTACAGGGGAGCAATCAGCCCCAGCATTTT. It is translated as CASSLQGSNQPQHF.

The V gene is TRBV12-3 or TRBV12-4, the J gene TRBJ2-7, with D unresolved. The CDR3 has 13 residues. Trimming took off 3 bases at V and 3 bases at J, with 9 bases between the two ends. CDR3 protein: CASSFGLDYEQYF. CDR3 DNA: TGTGCCAGCAGTTTCGGGTTAGACTACGAGCAGTACTTC.

V and J are TRBV2 and TRBJ2-7, with 7 bases aligning to TRBD2. V dropped 1 base and J dropped 6; count of bases not matched to a gene: 9. The germline CDR1 and CDR2 sequences are SNHLY and FYNNEI. This CDR3 is 15 amino acids long. CDR3 coding DNA: TGTGCCAGCAGTGAAGTGGCGGGAGAGCCCCTCGAGCAGTACTTC. Its protein is CASSEVAGEPLEQYF.

The rearrangement uses TRBV11-2 and TRBJ2-6; D remains unclear. CDR1 is SGHAT and CDR2 is FQNNGV in the germline V gene. The CDR3 extends over 14 amino acids. Trimming stripped 4 bases from V and 4 bases from J, with 8 bases between. In DNA form, the CDR3 reads TGTGCCAGCAGCTCCCCCCGGGGGGCCAACGTCCTGACTTTC. Protein: CASSSPRGANVLTF.

This clone has just one count. The chain employs TRBV6-5 and TRBJ1-5, with a possible D match to TRBD1 (5 bases). Trimming removed 8 bases at V and 3 bases at J, with 14 bases between. Germline lookup yields CDR1 MNHEY and CDR2 SVGAGI. The CDR3 extends over 14 amino acids. The CDR3 protein is CASQYGADNQPQHF. CDR3 nucleotides: TGTGCCAGCCAGTATGGGGCAGACAATCAGCCCCAGCATTTT.

The V gene is TRBV6-2 or TRBV6-3, the J gene TRBJ2-2, with unresolved D. The length of the CDR3 is 13 residues. CDR1 and CDR2 from the germline V gene are MNHEY and SVGEGT. With 2 bases removed from V and 2 bases from J, the gap between germline ends came to 3 bases. CDR3 region: CASSYINTGELFF. CDR3 DNA sequence: TGTGCCAGCAGTTACATAAACACCGGGGAGCTGTTTTTT.

As DNA, the CDR3 is TGTGCCAGAAACCTAGCGGGAGTGGATGAGCAGTTCTTC. Translation: CARNLAGVDEQFF. V is TRBV6-9 and J is TRBJ2-1, with 10 bases fitting TRBD2. This CDR3 has 13 amino acids. CDR1 and CDR2 (germline): MNHGY, SVAAGI. V lost 9 bases to trimming and J lost 8 bases; unmatched junction nucleotides: 7.

This chain's CDR3 is CASSQVVLAGNSYEQYF. CDR3 bases: TGTGCCAGCAGCCAAGTCGTACTAGCGGGTAATAGCTACGAGCAGTACTTC. The chain combines TRBV4-2 with TRBJ2-7; 9 positions agree with TRBD2. The junction had 10 bases not matched to a gene; V was cut back by 1 base and J by 3 bases. The CDR3 has 17 amino acids. Germline V gene sequence: CDR1 LGHNA, CDR2 YNFKEQ.

The chain recombines TRBV9 with TRBJ2-1; 7 bases agree with TRBD2. This CDR3 region has 15 residues. V dropped 6 bases and J dropped 0; count of bases not matched to a gene: 6. Per the germline V gene, CDR1 is SGDLS and CDR2 is YYNGEE. The CDR3 reads CASTWGGSSYNEQFF. The CDR3 region has the DNA TGTGCCAGCACCTGGGGGGGGAGCTCCTACAATGAGCAGTTCTTC.

The rearrangement links TRBV5-1 to TRBJ2-5; 9 bases agree with TRBD1. The J segment lost 1 base and the V segment lost 3 bases, leaving 1 base of the junction unmatched. From germline, CDR1 is SGHRS and CDR2 YFSETQ. The CDR3 runs 14 residues. CDR3 sequence (DNA): TGCGCCAGCAGCTCGGGACAGGGCCAAGAGACCCAGTACTTC. Translating it yields CASSSGQGQETQYF.

This chain links TRBV9 with TRBJ2-2; D might be TRBD1 (6 bases). The CDR3 totals 15 residues. V was clipped by 3 bases and J by 1 base, with 10 bases between them. The germline gives CDR1 SGDLS, CDR2 YYNGEE. The CDR3 reads CASSGMGQNTGELFF. The CDR3 DNA is TGTGCCAGCAGCGGAATGGGACAGAACACCGGGGAGCTGTTTTTT.

This clone appeared a single time. The J gene is TRBJ2-3, the V gene TRBV4-3, with 9 bases aligning to TRBD2. CDR1 and CDR2 (germline): LGHNA, YSLEER. The CDR3 runs to 17 residues. Unmatched junction bases numbered 11, after V lost 3 bases and J lost 4 bases. As DNA, the CDR3 is TGCGCCAGCAGCCAGGCGGTAGCGGGAGTGTTTGCAGATACGCAGTATTTT. This translates into CASSQAVAGVFADTQYF.

The chain employs TRBV6-6 and TRBJ2-3; D remains ambiguous. V was cut by 5 bases and J by 5 bases, with 14 bases left in between. The CDR3 is 14 amino acids. CDR1 and CDR2 from the germline V gene are MNHNY and SVGAGI (reference sequence). This chain's CDR3 is CASSGERGRDTQYF. The CDR3 DNA is TGTGCCAGCAGTGGCGAGCGAGGTAGAGATACGCAGTATTTT.

This clone has just a few counts. CDR3 in amino acids: CASSEAGRAQPQHF. CDR3 nucleotide sequence: TGTGCCAGCAGTGAAGCGGGGAGGGCTCAGCCCCAGCATTTT. This chain joins TRBV6-1 and TRBJ1-5; D call uncertain. With 0 bases removed from V and 6 bases from J, the gap between germline ends came to 9 bases. The CDR3 consists of 14 residues. CDR1 MNHNS and CDR2 SASEGT come from the germline V gene.

A note on this clone: The sample holds other DNA sequences that translate to the same CDR3. The rearrangement joins TRBV19 to TRBJ2-3, with 7 bases fitting TRBD1. There are 14 residues in the CDR3. Germline lookup yields CDR1 LNHDA and CDR2 SQIVND (reference sequence). V lost 1 base, J lost 6 bases, and 4 bases stayed unmatched. The chain's CDR3 is CASSIGTGLDTQYF. In DNA form, the CDR3 reads TGTGCCAGTAGTATAGGGACAGGTTTGGATACGCAGTATTTT.

The rearrangement joins TRBV2 to TRBJ1-5; TRBD1 aligns across 10 bases. The trim removed 6 bases at V and 2 bases at J, leaving 4 bases unmatched. Germline CDR1 and CDR2: SNHLY and FYNNEI. The CDR3 totals 15 residues. In DNA form, the CDR3 reads TGTGCCAGCAGGGCCGGGACAGGGGGCAATCAGCCCCAGCATTTT. The encoded protein is CASRAGTGGNQPQHF.

The V call is TRBV3-1 (or the pseudogene TRBV3-2), the J call TRBJ2-2, with D possibly being TRBD2 (6 bases). V shed 10 bases and J shed 3 bases, with 15 bases lying between them. The germline V gene has CDR1 LGHDT and CDR2 YNNKEL (reference sequence). There are 14 residues in the CDR3. The CDR3, as DNA: TGTGCCACCACCGGGAGAGCGTACACCGGGGAGCTGTTTTTT. Translated, it gives CATTGRAYTGELFF.

This rearrangement joins TRBV4-2 to TRBJ2-1; 7 positions match TRBD2. Looked up from germline, CDR1 is LGHNA and CDR2 is YNFKEQ. CDR3 length: 17 amino acids. V trimming: 1 base; J trimming: 3 bases; junction bases outside the gene matches: 9. CDR3 residues: CASSQASSGNNYNEQFF. For the CDR3, the DNA is TGTGCCAGCAGCCAAGCCTCAAGCGGGAACAACTACAATGAGCAGTTCTTC.

A few counts support this clone. V and J are TRBV25-1 and TRBJ1-2; D call uncertain. From germline, CDR1 is MGHDK and CDR2 SYGVNS. The ends were cut back, 4 bases at V and 0 bases at J, with 9 bases in the middle. This CDR3 is built from 14 residues. This chain's CDR3 is CASSVPGANYGYTF. The CDR3 nucleotides read TGTGCCAGCAGTGTCCCGGGAGCTAACTATGGCTACACCTTC.

The chain joins TRBV5-8 to TRBJ2-7, with TRBD1 identical over 8 bases. J was trimmed by 3 bases and V by 4 bases; bases with no gene match: 12. This CDR3 region has 16 residues. Looked up from germline, CDR1 is SGHTS and CDR2 is YDEGEE. This chain's CDR3 is CASSPTGTGLYYEQYF. The CDR3 coding sequence is TGTGCCAGCAGCCCAACCGGGACAGGTCTCTACTACGAGCAGTACTTC.